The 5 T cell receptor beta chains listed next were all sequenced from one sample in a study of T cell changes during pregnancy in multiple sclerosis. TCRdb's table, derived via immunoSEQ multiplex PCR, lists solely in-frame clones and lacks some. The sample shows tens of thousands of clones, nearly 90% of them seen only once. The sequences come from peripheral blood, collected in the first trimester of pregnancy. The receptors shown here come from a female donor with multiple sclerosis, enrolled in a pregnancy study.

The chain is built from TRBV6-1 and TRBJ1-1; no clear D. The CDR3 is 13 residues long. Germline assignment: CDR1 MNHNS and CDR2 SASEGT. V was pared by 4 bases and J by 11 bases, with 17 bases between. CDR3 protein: CASSAEVLPPAFF. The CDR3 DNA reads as TGTGCCAGCAGTGCCGAGGTCTTACCACCGGCTTTCTTT.

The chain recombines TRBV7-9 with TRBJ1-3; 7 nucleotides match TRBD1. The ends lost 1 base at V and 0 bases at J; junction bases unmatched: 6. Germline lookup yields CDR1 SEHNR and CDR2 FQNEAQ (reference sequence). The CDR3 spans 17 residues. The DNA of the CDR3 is TGTGCCAGCAGCTTAGGCAGGGGGGTTCACTCTGGAAACACCATATATTTT. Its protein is CASSLGRGVHSGNTIYF.

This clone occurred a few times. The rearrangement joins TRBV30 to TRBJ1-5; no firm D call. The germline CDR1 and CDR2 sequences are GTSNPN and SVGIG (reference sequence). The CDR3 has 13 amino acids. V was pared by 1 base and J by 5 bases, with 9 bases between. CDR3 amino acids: CAWSGGSDQPQHF. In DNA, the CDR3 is TGTGCCTGGAGTGGAGGGTCCGATCAGCCCCAGCATTTT.

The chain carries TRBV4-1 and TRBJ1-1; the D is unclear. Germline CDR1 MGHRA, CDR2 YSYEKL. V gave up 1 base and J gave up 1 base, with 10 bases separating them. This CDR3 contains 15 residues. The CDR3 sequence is CASSQVANPNTEAFF. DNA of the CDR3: TGCGCCAGCAGCCAAGTAGCCAATCCGAACACTGAAGCTTTCTTT.

As DNA, the CDR3 is TGCAGTGTTTTTGAGTACTATGGCTACACCTTC. This codes for CSVFEYYGYTF. The chain is built from TRBV20-1 and TRBJ1-2, with D unclear. The CDR3 loop spans 11 amino acids. The ends were cut back, 7 bases at V and 3 bases at J, with 9 bases in the middle. Per the germline V gene, CDR1 is DFQATT and CDR2 is SNEGSKA (reference sequence).